This T cell receptor (beta chain) was sequenced during a study of the immune and genomic landscape of osteosarcoma (dated by TCRdb to the early 2020s). Looking at the study overall: A total of approximately 46 pediatric and adult patients with high-grade osteosarcoma made up the overall cohort, and the median age at diagnosis was 27 years (range about 5-81). To define immunogenic potential, the study profiled osteosarcoma specimens using whole genome, RNA and T-cell receptor sequencing, along with immunohistochemistry and reverse phase protein arrays. Two samples from the same tumor site were contributed by each of a few patients. The cohort was enriched for poor-risk disease, as unfavorable pathologic response to standard therapy was shown in 73% of the cohort and around two thirds of the cohort were deceased. Patients in the overall cohort were roughly 60% male, and roughly 77% presented with localized disease at diagnosis. The goal of the study was to explain why immune checkpoint inhibitors show limited clinical activity in osteosarcoma. To characterize the osteosarcoma immunogenomic landscape, TCR sequencing results were integrated with transcriptome, protein array and immunostaining data.

A remark on this clone: It lacks a known antigen. No qualities accompany the bases; no much larger clone lies one base away.

Sequences MNHEY (CDR1) and SVGAGI (CDR2) are obtained from the germline V gene. V is reduced by 5 bases and J by 2 bases, leaving a spacing of 12 bases between them. Taken from cysteine to phenylalanine, the CDR3 has 14 residues. The entry retains the CDR3 DNA only, 42 bases that are in frame from base 1. Results the study describes overall, beyond this receptor: Although TCR productive clonality was higher in the immune-hot C3 cluster than in the cold C1 cluster, TCR productive clonality was still low overall. In five cases a single hyperexpanded clone dominated the repertoire, and each of those five cases had fewer than 100 T-cell clonotypes. Matched blood was collected from only a couple of patients, alongside the frozen tumor specimens. Sample size was not determined by any statistical method, because osteosarcoma is rare and all possible samples were collected. Productive TCR clonality was low overall, averaging roughly 0.1 with a maximum of roughly 0.3, suggesting limited T-cell clonal expansion. The clonality benchmarks were taken from external normal skin and healthy peripheral blood data instead of from matched normal tissue.

The ImmunoSEQ Assay (Adaptive Biotechnologies) was used to immunosequence the CDR3 regions of the TCR beta chain. As for how the authors treated the data: The ImmunoSEQ Analyzer platform was used to export TCRB rearrangements, read counts, read proportions and gene usage. Using productive rearrangements, T-cell clonality was calculated as 1 minus Pielou's evenness. In the clonal space homeostasis analysis, clonotypes were binned as rare, small, medium, large or hyperexpanded (0.01 to 1 of the repertoire). TCR productive clonality was compared across immune clusters C1, C2 and C3 using the Wilcoxon rank sum test. What TCRdb holds here is the immuneACCESS table cut down to in-frame rearrangements. Part of the clones is not present; checked against another copy, under half of the missing clones reflect an unresolved V gene, and the others are unexplained. Clonal size and the V and J genes are those of that table, whereas D and trimming came from the DNA. The sample has 5,500 to 7,500 clones on record, 68% of them singletons. The leading ten clones occupy around 16% of the sample.

Post-treatment primary, local recurrence and metastasis tumors from poor-prognosis patients were used as specimens. The specimen was osteosarcoma tumor tissue from the lung. The TCR originated in a human donor with osteosarcoma. Recombination joined TRBV6-5 with TRBJ1-1, with TRBD1 as a weak D call on 6 bases. The DNA reads TGTGCCAGCAGTCGGGGACAACTCAACACTGAAGCTTTCTTT. Its protein product is CASSRGQLNTEAFF.